Listed here is a single T cell receptor beta chain. Its antigen is not known. These data are taken from a study of T cells in Graves' hyperthyroidism and ophthalmopathy. Points from the study as a whole: Researchers found most expanded thyroid clonotypes above 0.001 in blood as well.

Amplified regions were TCR beta CDR3 sequences from RNA transcripts. With the HTBI primer set, the TCR CDR3 went through a first round of RT-PCR. TCRdb used MiXCR to reprocess the multiplex PCR reads, holding one entry per CDR3 protein. The sample holds roughly 510,000 distinct CDR3 sequences, less than 25% seen once. Clinical symptoms, serum thyroxine and TRAb, thyroid ultrasound and orbital computed tomography were used for the diagnoses. The CDR3 is made up of 11 amino acids. Germline V lookup: CDR1 MGHRA, CDR2 YSYEKL. V lost 6 bases to trimming and J lost 9 bases, with 11 bases between them. This TCR derives from a man aged 18 to 35 with Graves' hyperthyroidism. The chain is built from TRBV4-1 and TRBJ1-2, with D hard to call. Sequencing used blood. The DNA of the CDR3 is TGCGCCAGCAGGGACCTTGTGAGCTACACCTTC. Translation: CASRDLVSYTF.